These 12 T cell receptor beta chains share one sample of origin, sequenced in a study of cytomegalovirus exposure and HLA in healthy donors. Amplification used 60 Vbeta primers and 13 Jbeta primers. Generated by immunoSEQ multiplex PCR, the TCRdb table keeps only in-frame clones and is missing some. Here the sample spans around 150,000 clones, 80% being singletons. Sample: PBMCs. All receptors come from a woman in her fifties or sixties in good health and CMV-seronegative.

This chain connects TRBV28 to TRBJ1-4; 11 bases are a match to TRBD1. CDR3 length equals 14 residues. Germline lookup yields CDR1 MDHEN and CDR2 SYDVKM. Germline trimming cut 7 bases from V and 7 bases from J; bases unmatched to any gene: 5. For the CDR3, the DNA is TGTGCCAGCACCTCCGGGACAGGGGGTGAAAAACTGTTTTTT. Translated: CASTSGTGGEKLFF.

As DNA, the CDR3 is TGTGCCAGCAGCCCAAGGAGGGCAGGGGGCGTTGAGCAGTTCTTC. The encoded protein is CASSPRRAGGVEQFF. The chain links TRBV7-9 to TRBJ2-1; 8 nucleotides match TRBD1. The CDR3 contains 15 residues. CDR1 SEHNR and CDR2 FQNEAQ come from the germline V gene (reference sequence). The V segment lost 5 bases and the J segment 9 bases; nucleotides outside the gene matches: 12.

The CDR3 bases are TGCAGCGTTGAAGATCGGGAGGGGGCGCCGAACTATGGCTACACCTTC. It specifies CSVEDREGAPNYGYTF. This chain links TRBV29-1 with TRBJ1-2; 7 bases map to TRBD1. The V segment lost 0 bases and the J segment 2 bases; nucleotides outside the gene matches: 9. The CDR3 covers 16 residues. The germline CDR1 and CDR2 sequences are SQVTM and ANQGSEA.

This chain links TRBV5-6 with TRBJ2-5; D is unresolved. Trimming left V 2 bases short and J 5 bases short, with 13 bases between. This CDR3 contains 14 residues. Germline CDR1 and CDR2: SGHDT and YYEEEE. CDR3 bases: TGTGCCAGCAGCTTTTGGGTGAGGCTGGAGACCCAGTACTTC. Translating gives CASSFWVRLETQYF. Variable domain in full (rest from reference TRBV5-6 and TRBJ2-5): DAGVTQSPTHLIKTRGQQVTLRCSPKSGHDTVSWYQQALGQGPQFIFQYYEEEERQRGNFPDRFSGHQFPNYSSELNVNALLLGDSALYLCASSFWVRLETQYFGPGTRLLVL.

V usage is TRBV9 and J usage is TRBJ2-3; D gene ambiguous. Trimming shortened V by 2 bases and J by 1 base, and 8 bases separated the two germline ends. The CDR3 runs 14 residues. CDR1 is SGDLS and CDR2 is YYNGEE in the germline V gene. The CDR3 sequence is CASSVLVGTDTQYF. CDR3 nucleotide sequence: TGTGCCAGCAGCGTCCTAGTTGGCACAGATACGCAGTATTTT.

This clone occurred a few times. The chain employs TRBV5-4 and TRBJ1-2; 7 bases are a match to TRBD1. CDR1 SGHNT and CDR2 YYREEE come from the germline V gene (reference sequence). The V gene end was trimmed by 0 bases and the J gene end by 2 bases; junction bases not matched to a gene: 7. The CDR3 length is 16 residues. CDR3 bases: TGTGCCAGCAGCTTGGCCTTGGACAGGATAAACTATGGCTACACCTTC. Residues: CASSLALDRINYGYTF.

The rearrangement uses TRBV27 and TRBJ2-7; the D is unclear. This CDR3 has 16 amino acids. Trimming removed 0 bases at V and 2 bases at J, with 14 bases between. Germline CDR1 and CDR2: MNHEY and SMNVEV (reference sequence). The CDR3 DNA reads as TGTGCCAGCAGTTTATCGGTGGGCAGGTCCGCCTACGAGCAGTACTTC. Translating gives CASSLSVGRSAYEQYF.

The chain combines TRBV5-5 with TRBJ1-6; D may be TRBD1 (6 bases). The V end lost 0 bases, the J end lost 5 bases, and 6 bases lay between the germline ends. Germline lookup yields CDR1 SGHKS and CDR2 YYEKEE (reference sequence). The CDR3 has 14 amino acids. The DNA of the CDR3 is TGTGCCAGCAGCTTGGAGGGGGATAATTCACCCCTCCACTTT. It codes for CASSLEGDNSPLHF.

V is TRBV9 and J is TRBJ2-2, with 8 positions matching TRBD1. Germline trimming cut 3 bases from V and 6 bases from J; bases unmatched to any gene: 1. CDR1 and CDR2 (germline): SGDLS, YYNGEE. The length of the CDR3 is 13 residues. The chain's CDR3 is CASSATGAGELFF. The DNA for the CDR3 is TGTGCCAGCAGCGCGACAGGGGCCGGGGAGCTGTTTTTT.

V is TRBV30 and J is TRBJ2-7, with D possibly matching TRBD1 (6 bases). The germline gives CDR1 GTSNPN, CDR2 SVGIG (reference sequence). The CDR3 extends over 13 amino acids. The V and J ends lost 3 bases and 5 bases respectively, with 14 bases between them. The CDR3 DNA follows: TGTGCCTGGAGACAGGGCTTTGCCCACGAGCAGTACTTC. Translated, it gives CAWRQGFAHEQYF.

This CDR3 reads CASSERDSNSGNTIYF. CDR3 nucleotides: TGTGCCAGCAGCGAAAGGGACAGCAACTCTGGAAACACCATATATTTT. The chain joins TRBV11-1 to TRBJ1-3; 7 positions match TRBD1. Germline-derived CDR1 and CDR2 are SGHAT and FQDESV (reference sequence). Unmatched junction bases numbered 7, after V lost 5 bases and J lost 0 bases. The CDR3 totals 16 residues.

CDR3 in DNA: TGTGCCAGCAGCACCCCCCGGGACAGGGCCTTGAACACTGAAGCTTTCTTT. It encodes CASSTPRDRALNTEAFF. The chain joins TRBV7-9 to TRBJ1-1; 9 nucleotides line up with TRBD1. J was trimmed by 0 bases and V by 5 bases; bases with no gene match: 10. This CDR3 has 17 residues. The germline V gene encodes CDR1 SEHNR and CDR2 FQNEAQ (reference sequence).